These T cell receptor beta chains were read from a single sample in a study of cytomegalovirus exposure and HLA in healthy donors. Sequencing used immunoSEQ multiplex PCR; TCRdb keeps in-frame clones, though not all of them. The table has approximately 160,000 clones, approximately 88% seen once. Sequencing was carried out using PBMCs. The origin of the receptors is a boy aged 2 to 10 in good health and CMV-seronegative. Both conserved end residues are trimmed from each CDR3.

cdr3_aa: ASSVATGTGYLDTQY
v_call: TRBV5-1
j_call: TRBJ2-3

cdr3_aa: ASSSQSNEKLF
v_call: TRBV11-1
j_call: TRBJ1-4

cdr3_aa: ASSQAISYEQY
v_call: TRBV4-1
j_call: TRBJ2-7

cdr3_aa: ASSEWALANTEAF
v_call: TRBV6-1
j_call: TRBJ1-1

cdr3_aa: SGGGGYEQY
v_call: TRBV20-1
j_call: TRBJ2-7

cdr3_aa: ASSLRGRGTDTQY
v_call: TRBV7-3
j_call: TRBJ2-3

cdr3_aa: AIGGTVNTGELF
v_call: TRBV10-3
j_call: TRBJ2-2

cdr3_aa: ASSQDRDRGTYGNQPQH
v_call: TRBV4-1
j_call: TRBJ1-5

cdr3_aa: ASSQEEGLYQETQY
v_call: TRBV4-2
j_call: TRBJ2-5

cdr3_aa: ASSRTGDPTYEQY
v_call: TRBV2
j_call: TRBJ2-7

cdr3_aa: ASSRTGASTDTQY
v_call: TRBV7-9
j_call: TRBJ2-3

cdr3_aa: ASSQALAGGTDTQY
v_call: TRBV4-2
j_call: TRBJ2-3

cdr3_aa: ASSASYGPLGEQF
v_call: TRBV19
j_call: TRBJ2-1

cdr3_aa: ASSPGLTGELF
v_call: TRBV5-4
j_call: TRBJ2-2

cdr3_aa: ASSIGGYTEAF
v_call: TRBV19
j_call: TRBJ1-1

cdr3_aa: ASSLAGGRSYNEQF
v_call: TRBV7-9
j_call: TRBJ2-1

cdr3_aa: ASSLTSGGYQPQH
v_call: TRBV27
j_call: TRBJ1-5

cdr3_aa: AYEPTGFNQPQH
v_call: TRBV30
j_call: TRBJ1-5

cdr3_aa: ASSLGLGTSTYEQY
v_call: TRBV11-2
j_call: TRBJ2-7

cdr3_aa: ASSPEGTSGNTIY
v_call: TRBV18
j_call: TRBJ1-3

cdr3_aa: ASSLGGGEPQH
v_call: TRBV7-9
j_call: TRBJ1-5

cdr3_aa: ASSLDRNTEAF
v_call: TRBV18
j_call: TRBJ1-1

cdr3_aa: ASSPDRGSGNTIY
v_call: TRBV5-8
j_call: TRBJ1-3

cdr3_aa: ASSNRDTIY
v_call: TRBV9
j_call: TRBJ1-3

cdr3_aa: ASSLKTSADEQY
v_call: TRBV7-7
j_call: TRBJ2-7

cdr3_aa: ASSPQGYGTGELF
v_call: TRBV18
j_call: TRBJ2-2

cdr3_aa: ASSLAGANNEQY
v_call: TRBV5-4
j_call: TRBJ2-7